A selection of T cell receptor beta chains follows, all from one sample in a study of siplizumab effects on memory and regulatory T cells. Generated by immunoSEQ multiplex PCR, the TCRdb table keeps only in-frame clones and is missing some. Of 110,000 or so clones in the sample, around 90% were seen once. Sequencing was carried out using Tregs sorted from blood. The receptors here all came from a human donor in good health. Each CDR3 is given with its conserved first and last residue. A D gene is named only where the DNA matches it firmly. Not every row has a clone size; where given, it reads once, few, many or a size class.

J gene: TRBJ2-1
V gene: TRBV7-6
clone size: -
D gene: -
CDR3 protein: CASSLEQGRNEQFF
CDR3 DNA: TGTGCCAGCAGCTTAGAACAGGGGAGGAATGAGCAGTTCTTC

J gene: TRBJ1-3
V gene: TRBV9
clone size: -
D gene: -
CDR3 protein: CASSARGQFSGNTIYF
CDR3 DNA: TGTGCCAGCAGCGCGAGGGGACAATTCTCTGGAAACACCATATATTTT

J gene: TRBJ2-6
V gene: TRBV21-1
clone size: -
D gene: -
CDR3 protein: CASPMGGNGANVLTF
CDR3 DNA: TGTGCCAGCCCTATGGGGGGTAATGGGGCCAACGTCCTGACTTTC

J gene: TRBJ1-1
V gene: TRBV20-1
clone size: -
D gene: -
CDR3 protein: CSALTGSEAFF
CDR3 DNA: TGCAGTGCTCTTACAGGGTCTGAAGCTTTCTTT

J gene: TRBJ1-5
V gene: TRBV19
clone size: -
D gene: -
CDR3 protein: CASSPRQVPNQPQHF
CDR3 DNA: TGTGCCAGTAGTCCGAGACAGGTCCCAAATCAGCCCCAGCATTTT

J gene: TRBJ1-6
V gene: TRBV6-5
clone size: -
D gene: -
CDR3 protein: CASSYSESDSPLHF
CDR3 DNA: TGTGCCAGCAGTTACTCAGAAAGCGACTCACCCCTCCACTTT

J gene: TRBJ2-5
V gene: TRBV12-5
clone size: -
D gene: TRBD1
CDR3 protein: CASGLVLGTVQETQYF
CDR3 DNA: TGTGCTAGTGGTTTGGTACTCGGGACAGTCCAAGAGACCCAGTACTTC

J gene: TRBJ2-2
V gene: TRBV18
clone size: once
D gene: -
CDR3 protein: CASSLGDTGELFF
CDR3 DNA: TGTGCCAGCTCACTGGGTGACACCGGGGAGCTGTTTTTT

J gene: TRBJ1-2
V gene: TRBV27
clone size: -
D gene: TRBD1
CDR3 protein: CASRPAGTGGGGYTF
CDR3 DNA: TGTGCCAGCAGGCCAGCCGGGACAGGGGGCGGAGGCTACACCTTC

J gene: TRBJ2-5
V gene: TRBV5-1
clone size: -
D gene: TRBD2
CDR3 protein: CASSLRGSGGQETQYF
CDR3 DNA: TGCGCCAGCAGCTTGCGCGGTAGCGGGGGGCAAGAGACCCAGTACTTC

J gene: TRBJ1-5
V gene: TRBV18
clone size: -
D gene: TRBD1
CDR3 protein: CASSPGTGGDQPQHF
CDR3 DNA: TGTGCCAGCTCACCGGGGACAGGGGGAGATCAGCCCCAGCATTTT

J gene: TRBJ2-2
V gene: TRBV5-1
clone size: -
D gene: -
CDR3 protein: CASSKPRGPNTGELFF
CDR3 DNA: TGCGCCAGCAGCAAGCCCCGGGGGCCAAACACCGGGGAGCTGTTTTTT

J gene: TRBJ2-1
V gene: TRBV15
clone size: -
D gene: TRBD2
CDR3 protein: CATSRSLTSDEQFF
CDR3 DNA: TGTGCCACCAGCAGATCCCTGACTAGCGATGAGCAGTTCTTC

J gene: TRBJ1-5
V gene: TRBV7-2
clone size: -
D gene: -
CDR3 protein: CASSPTASPSNQPQHF
CDR3 DNA: TGTGCCAGCAGCCCGACAGCATCACCTAGCAATCAGCCCCAGCATTTT

J gene: TRBJ2-3
V gene: TRBV29-1
clone size: -
D gene: -
CDR3 protein: CSVVDPSSTDTQYF
CDR3 DNA: TGCAGCGTGGTGGATCCATCTAGCACAGATACGCAGTATTTT

J gene: TRBJ1-3
V gene: TRBV9
clone size: -
D gene: TRBD1
CDR3 protein: CASSVGTGGPYSGNTIYF
CDR3 DNA: TGTGCCAGCAGCGTAGGTACAGGGGGCCCTTACTCTGGAAACACCATATATTTT

J gene: TRBJ2-5
V gene: TRBV5-6
clone size: -
D gene: -
CDR3 protein: CASRTSGETQYF
CDR3 DNA: TGTGCCAGCAGAACCTCCGGGGAGACCCAGTACTTC

J gene: TRBJ2-1
V gene: TRBV5-4
clone size: -
D gene: -
CDR3 protein: CASSLGPTGDEQFF
CDR3 DNA: TGTGCCAGCAGCTTAGGACCAACCGGGGATGAGCAGTTCTTC

J gene: TRBJ2-5
V gene: TRBV7-9
clone size: once
D gene: -
CDR3 protein: CASSLVGGMETQYF
CDR3 DNA: TGTGCCAGCAGCTTAGTAGGAGGGATGGAGACCCAGTACTTC

J gene: TRBJ2-7
V gene: TRBV5-4
clone size: -
D gene: TRBD1
CDR3 protein: CASRRDRVSSYEQYF
CDR3 DNA: TGTGCCAGCAGACGCGACAGGGTAAGCTCCTACGAGCAGTACTTC

J gene: TRBJ1-2
V gene: TRBV11-2
clone size: -
D gene: TRBD1
CDR3 protein: CASSPPGTGDYGYTF
CDR3 DNA: TGTGCCAGCAGCCCGCCGGGAACAGGGGACTATGGCTACACCTTC

J gene: TRBJ1-2
V gene: TRBV4-2
clone size: -
D gene: -
CDR3 protein: CASSQDVRQDNYGYTF
CDR3 DNA: TGTGCCAGCAGCCAAGATGTGCGACAAGACAACTATGGCTACACCTTC

J gene: TRBJ2-1
V gene: TRBV7-9
clone size: -
D gene: -
CDR3 protein: CASSLMVGRNEQFF
CDR3 DNA: TGTGCCAGCAGCTTAATGGTAGGGAGGAATGAGCAGTTCTTC

J gene: TRBJ2-7
V gene: TRBV7-9
clone size: -
D gene: -
CDR3 protein: CASSLERTYEQYF
CDR3 DNA: TGTGCCAGCAGCTTAGAACGGACCTACGAGCAGTACTTC

J gene: TRBJ1-5
V gene: TRBV7-9
clone size: -
D gene: -
CDR3 protein: CASSLVFRQTLRINQPQHF
CDR3 DNA: TGTGCCAGCAGCTTAGTATTCCGGCAGACTCTGCGTATCAATCAGCCCCAGCATTTT

J gene: TRBJ1-1
V gene: TRBV11-1
clone size: -
D gene: -
CDR3 protein: CASSLGRGPSGLRAFF
CDR3 DNA: TGTGCCAGCAGCTTAGGCCGGGGCCCGTCGGGGCTCAGGGCTTTCTTT